Presented here are 11 T cell receptor beta chains from one specimen sequenced in a study of T cell repertoires in cytomegalovirus infection. MiXCR, run by TCRdb on the reads, gives a single entry per CDR3 protein. The table lists some 270,000 distinct CDR3 sequences, over 15% of them singletons. What was sequenced was CD8+ T cells from PBMCs. The receptors derive from a human donor in good health (CMV status not recorded). Some clones in this sample may be carry-over from other donors' samples.

The chain has TRBV12-3 or TRBV12-4 and TRBJ2-3; 13 nucleotides agree with TRBD2. The CDR3 is 17 amino acids. V shed 6 bases, J shed 2 bases, and the junction held 8 bases outside the gene matches. CDR3 sequence: CASSQTLAGGPTDTQYF. The CDR3 region has the DNA TGTGCCAGCAGCCAGACACTAGCGGGGGGGCCCACAGATACGCAGTATTTT.

The V gene is TRBV7-9, the J gene TRBJ1-1; a possible D gene is TRBD1 (6 bases). Germline loops: CDR1 SEHNR, CDR2 FQNEAQ (reference sequence). V was cut by 7 bases and J by 7 bases, with 16 bases left in between. This CDR3 contains 13 residues. CDR3 in amino acids: CASTLGTSLEAFF. The CDR3 nucleotides read TGTGCCAGCACCCTTGGGACATCACTTGAAGCTTTCTTT.

At least ten counts were recorded for this clonotype. The chain is built from TRBV19 and TRBJ2-7, with D unresolved. Germline assignment: CDR1 LNHDA and CDR2 SQIVND (reference sequence). This CDR3 contains 15 residues. V lost 3 bases, J lost 3 bases, and 15 bases lay in between. The CDR3: CASSIWYGHGYEQYF. The CDR3 bases are TGTGCCAGTAGTATTTGGTACGGGCATGGCTACGAGCAGTACTTC.

This clonotype was detected a few times. The chain couples TRBV5-1 to TRBJ2-3; D is possibly TRBD2 (5 bases). CDR1 and CDR2 (germline): SGHRS, YFSETQ. The CDR3 extends over 16 amino acids. The V and J ends lost 1 base and 2 bases respectively, with 14 bases between them. This chain's CDR3 is CASSLKLGLSTDTQYF. CDR3 coding DNA: TGCGCCAGCAGCTTGAAACTAGGCCTCTCCACAGATACGCAGTATTTT.

In its sample, this clonotype was seen many times. This chain joins TRBV7-8 and TRBJ2-7, with D possibly matching TRBD2 (7 bases). Deletions cut 0 bases from V and 3 bases from J, with 12 bases between. Germline V gene data show CDR1 as SGHVS and CDR2 as FQNEAQ. The CDR3 contains 15 residues. Here the CDR3 reads CASSLARGLLYEQYF. The CDR3 DNA sequence: TGTGCCAGCAGCTTAGCGCGGGGGCTCCTCTACGAGCAGTACTTC. Full variable domain (missing parts from reference TRBV7-8 and TRBJ2-7): GAGVSQSPRYKVAKRGQDVALRCDPISGHVSLFWYQQALGQGPEFLTYFQNEAQLDKSGLPSDRFFAERPEGSVSTLKIQRTQQEDSAVYLCASSLARGLLYEQYFGPGTRLTVT.

Ten or more counts support this clonotype. This chain uses TRBV7-2 with TRBJ1-2; 10 nucleotides match TRBD1. Germline CDR1 SGHTA, CDR2 FQGNSA. V lost 5 bases to trimming and J lost 4 bases; unmatched junction nucleotides: 7. The CDR3 length is 15 residues. CDR3 DNA sequence: TGTGCCAGCAGCATCGGGACAGGGGCATCCTATGGCTACACCTTC. This translates into CASSIGTGASYGYTF.

This clonotype has a handful of counts. The rearrangement joins TRBV6-5 to TRBJ1-1, with 10 bases identical to TRBD1. The CDR3 loop spans 15 amino acids. V lost 0 bases, J lost 7 bases, and 5 bases stayed unmatched. Germline V lookup: CDR1 MNHEY, CDR2 SVGAGI. This CDR3 reads CASSYSTGGRGEAFF. CDR3 in DNA: TGTGCCAGCAGTTACTCGACAGGGGGCAGAGGTGAAGCTTTCTTT.

J is TRBJ1-6 and V is TRBV9, with TRBD1 matching over 10 bases. The CDR3 is 15 residues long. Unmatched junction bases numbered 7, after V lost 4 bases and J lost 9 bases. The germline V gene encodes CDR1 SGDLS and CDR2 YYNGEE. The CDR3 here is CASSITGTGASPLHF. The DNA of the CDR3 is TGTGCCAGCAGCATCACCGGGACAGGGGCTTCACCCCTCCACTTT.

This sequence joins TRBV6-8 and TRBJ1-6; 11 bases are shared with TRBD1. With 6 bases clipped from V and 4 bases from J, the junction kept 2 bases outside the gene matches. CDR3 length equals 15 residues. Germline CDR1 MNHGY, CDR2 SAAAGT. CDR3 coding DNA: TGTGCCAGCAGGGGACAGGGGGAGTATAATTCACCCCTCCACTTT. Its translation: CASRGQGEYNSPLHF.

This clonotype was found a few times. The J gene is TRBJ1-2, the V gene TRBV29-1; tentative D call: TRBD1 (6 bases). Trimming took off 3 bases at V and 3 bases at J, with 17 bases between the two ends. The CDR3 is made up of 15 amino acids. The V gene's germline CDR1 is SQVTM and CDR2 ANQGSEA. The chain's CDR3 is CSVDLRVGGDYGYTF. CDR3 sequence (DNA): TGCAGCGTTGATTTGCGCGTCGGGGGCGACTATGGCTACACCTTC.

V is TRBV12-3 or TRBV12-4 and J is TRBJ1-1; weak D call: TRBD1 (5 bases). This CDR3 contains 15 residues. Trimming removed 2 bases at V and 4 bases at J, with 14 bases between. The chain's CDR3 is CASSLYLPGGTEAFF. The CDR3 DNA reads as TGTGCCAGCAGTTTATATCTGCCGGGGGGCACTGAAGCTTTCTTT.